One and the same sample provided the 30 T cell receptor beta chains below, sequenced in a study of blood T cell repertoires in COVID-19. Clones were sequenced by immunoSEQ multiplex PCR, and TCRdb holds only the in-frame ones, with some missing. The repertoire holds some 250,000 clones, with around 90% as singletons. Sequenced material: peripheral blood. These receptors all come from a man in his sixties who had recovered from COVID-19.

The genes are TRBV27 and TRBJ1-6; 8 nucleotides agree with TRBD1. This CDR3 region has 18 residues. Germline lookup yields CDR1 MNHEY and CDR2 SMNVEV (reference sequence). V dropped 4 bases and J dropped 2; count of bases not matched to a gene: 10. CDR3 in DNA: TGTGCCAGCAGTTCGTTCACAGGGGGTGGCCCCTATAATTCACCCCTCCACTTT. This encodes CASSSFTGGGPYNSPLHF.

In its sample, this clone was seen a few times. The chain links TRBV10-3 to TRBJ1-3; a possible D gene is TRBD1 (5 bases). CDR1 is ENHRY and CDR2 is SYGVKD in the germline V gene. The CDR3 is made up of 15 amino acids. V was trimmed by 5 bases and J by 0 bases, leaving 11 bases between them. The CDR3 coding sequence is TGTGCCATCAGTTCGACAGTAGGCTCTGGAAACACCATATATTTT. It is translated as CAISSTVGSGNTIYF.

CDR3 coding DNA: TGCGCCAGCAGCTTAGCGGCTCGCTCTGGAAACACCATATATTTT. This encodes CASSLAARSGNTIYF. The chain links TRBV5-1 to TRBJ1-3; D call uncertain. Germline V gives CDR1 SGHRS, CDR2 YFSETQ. This CDR3 is 15 amino acids long. Trimming removed 2 bases from V and 0 bases from J, with 9 bases in between.

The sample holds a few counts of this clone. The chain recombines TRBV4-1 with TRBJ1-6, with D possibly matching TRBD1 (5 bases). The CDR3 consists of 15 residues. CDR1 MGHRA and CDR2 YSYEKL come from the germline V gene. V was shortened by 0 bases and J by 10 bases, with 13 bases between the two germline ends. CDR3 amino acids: CASSQDIGRVSPLHF. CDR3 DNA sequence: TGCGCCAGCAGCCAAGATATCGGCAGGGTCTCACCCCTCCACTTT.

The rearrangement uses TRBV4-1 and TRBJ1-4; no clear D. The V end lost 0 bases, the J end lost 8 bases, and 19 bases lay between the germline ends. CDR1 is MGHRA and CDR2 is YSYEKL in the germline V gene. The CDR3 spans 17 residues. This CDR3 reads CASSQETRAGREEKLFF. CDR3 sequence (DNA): TGCGCCAGCAGCCAAGAAACGAGAGCAGGTCGGGAGGAAAAACTGTTTTTT.

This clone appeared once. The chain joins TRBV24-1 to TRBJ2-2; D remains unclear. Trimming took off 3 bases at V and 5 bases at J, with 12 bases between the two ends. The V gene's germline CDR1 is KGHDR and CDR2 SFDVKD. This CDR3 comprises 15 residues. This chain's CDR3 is CATSDQRIGTGELFF. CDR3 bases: TGTGCCACCAGTGATCAAAGGATCGGGACCGGGGAGCTGTTTTTT.

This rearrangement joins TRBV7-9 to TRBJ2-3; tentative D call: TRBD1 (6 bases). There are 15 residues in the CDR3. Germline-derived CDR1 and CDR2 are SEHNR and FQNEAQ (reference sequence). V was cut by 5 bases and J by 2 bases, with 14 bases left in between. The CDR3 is CASSLQGTNTDTQYF. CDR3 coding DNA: TGTGCCAGCAGCCTCCAGGGGACCAACACAGATACGCAGTATTTT.

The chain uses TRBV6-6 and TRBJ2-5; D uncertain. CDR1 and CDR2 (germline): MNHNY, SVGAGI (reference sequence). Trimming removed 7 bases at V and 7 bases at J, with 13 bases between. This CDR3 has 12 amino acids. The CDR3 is CASTEIPGTQYF. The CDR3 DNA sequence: TGTGCCAGCACTGAGATACCGGGGACCCAGTACTTC.

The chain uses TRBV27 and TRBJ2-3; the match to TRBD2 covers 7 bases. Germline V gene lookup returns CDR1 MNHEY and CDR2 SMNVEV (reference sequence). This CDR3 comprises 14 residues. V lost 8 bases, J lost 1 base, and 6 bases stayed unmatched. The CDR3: CASGDYGGTDTQYF. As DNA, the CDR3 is TGTGCCAGCGGGGACTATGGTGGCACAGATACGCAGTATTTT.

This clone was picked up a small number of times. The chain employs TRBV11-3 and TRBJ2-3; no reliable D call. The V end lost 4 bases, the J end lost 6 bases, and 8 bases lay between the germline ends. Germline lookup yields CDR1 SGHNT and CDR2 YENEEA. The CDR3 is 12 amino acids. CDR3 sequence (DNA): TGTGCCAGCAGCTCGATACGGGATACGCAGTATTTT. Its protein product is CASSSIRDTQYF.

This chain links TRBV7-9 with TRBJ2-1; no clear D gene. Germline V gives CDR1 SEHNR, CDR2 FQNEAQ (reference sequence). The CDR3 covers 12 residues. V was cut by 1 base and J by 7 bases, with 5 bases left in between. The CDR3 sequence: CASSLVNNEQFF. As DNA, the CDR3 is TGTGCCAGCAGCTTAGTAAATAATGAGCAGTTCTTC.

CDR3 sequence reads: CSVERPGGYIYWGAGANVLTF. CDR3 DNA: TGCAGCGTTGAAAGACCAGGGGGGTACATTTACTGGGGAGCTGGGGCCAACGTCCTGACTTTC. V gene TRBV29-1 combines with J gene TRBJ2-6; D perhaps matches TRBD1 (7 bases). V shed 2 bases and J shed 2 bases, with 28 bases lying between them. CDR3 size: 21 residues. The germline V gene has CDR1 SQVTM and CDR2 ANQGSEA. The whole variable domain, filled in from reference TRBV29-1 and TRBJ2-6, reads SAVISQKPSRDICQRGTSLTIQCQVDSQVTMMFWYRQQPGQSLTLIATANQGSEATYESGFVIDKFPISRPNLTFSTLTVSNMSPEDSSIYLCSVERPGGYIYWGAGANVLTFGAGSRLTVL.

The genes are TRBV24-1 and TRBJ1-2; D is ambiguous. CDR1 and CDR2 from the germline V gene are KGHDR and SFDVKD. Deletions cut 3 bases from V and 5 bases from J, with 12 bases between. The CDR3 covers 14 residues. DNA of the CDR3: TGTGCCACCAGTGATAGACGCGGTGGGTATGGCTACACCTTC. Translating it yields CATSDRRGGYGYTF.

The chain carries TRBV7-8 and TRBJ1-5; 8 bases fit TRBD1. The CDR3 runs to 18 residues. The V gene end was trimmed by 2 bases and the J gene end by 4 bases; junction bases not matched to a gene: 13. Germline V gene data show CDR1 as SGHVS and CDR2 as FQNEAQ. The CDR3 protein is CASSLIGQGSPRNQPQHF. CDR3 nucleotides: TGTGCCAGCAGCTTAATCGGACAGGGATCCCCGAGGAATCAGCCCCAGCATTTT.

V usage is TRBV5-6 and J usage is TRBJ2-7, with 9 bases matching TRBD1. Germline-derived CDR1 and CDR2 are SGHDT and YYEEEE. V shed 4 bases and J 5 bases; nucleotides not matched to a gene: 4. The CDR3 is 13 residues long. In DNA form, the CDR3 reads TGTGCCAGCAGCCGGACAGGGGTCGACGAGCAGTACTTC. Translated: CASSRTGVDEQYF. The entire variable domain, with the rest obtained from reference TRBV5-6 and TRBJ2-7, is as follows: DAGVTQSPTHLIKTRGQQVTLRCSPKSGHDTVSWYQQALGQGPQFIFQYYEEEERQRGNFPDRFSGHQFPNYSSELNVNALLLGDSALYLCASSRTGVDEQYFGPGTRLTVT.

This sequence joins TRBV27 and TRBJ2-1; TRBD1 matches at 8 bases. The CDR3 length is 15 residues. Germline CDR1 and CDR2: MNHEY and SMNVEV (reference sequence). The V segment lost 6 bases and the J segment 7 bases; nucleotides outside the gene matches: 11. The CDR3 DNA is TGTGCCAGCAGCTATCTCAGGGGGCAGGAGAATGAGCAGTTCTTC. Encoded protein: CASSYLRGQENEQFF.

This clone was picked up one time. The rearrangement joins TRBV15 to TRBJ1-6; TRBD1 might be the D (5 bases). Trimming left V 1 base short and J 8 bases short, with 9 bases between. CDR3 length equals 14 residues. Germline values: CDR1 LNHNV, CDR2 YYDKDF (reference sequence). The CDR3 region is CATSRGGGDSPLHF. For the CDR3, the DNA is TGTGCCACCAGCAGAGGGGGCGGGGATTCACCCCTCCACTTT.

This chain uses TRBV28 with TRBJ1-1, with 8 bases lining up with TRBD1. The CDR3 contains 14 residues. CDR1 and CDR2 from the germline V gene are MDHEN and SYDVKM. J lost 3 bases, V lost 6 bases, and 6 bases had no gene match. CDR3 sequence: CASRGDRSYTEAFF. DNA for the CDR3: TGTGCCAGCAGGGGGGACAGGTCTTACACTGAAGCTTTCTTT.

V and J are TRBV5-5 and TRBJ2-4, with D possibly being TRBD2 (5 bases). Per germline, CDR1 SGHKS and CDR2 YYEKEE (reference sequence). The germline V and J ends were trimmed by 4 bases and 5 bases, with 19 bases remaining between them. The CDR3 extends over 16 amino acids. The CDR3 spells CASSRTQDAAQNIQYF. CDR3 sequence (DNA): TGTGCCAGCAGCAGGACTCAGGACGCCGCCCAAAACATTCAGTACTTC.

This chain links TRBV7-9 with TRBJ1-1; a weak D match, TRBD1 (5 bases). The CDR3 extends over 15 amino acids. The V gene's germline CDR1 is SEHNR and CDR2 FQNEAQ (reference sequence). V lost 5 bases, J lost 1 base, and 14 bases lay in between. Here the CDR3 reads CASSPREGKNTEAFF. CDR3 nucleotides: TGTGCCAGCAGCCCCAGGGAGGGGAAGAACACTGAAGCTTTCTTT.

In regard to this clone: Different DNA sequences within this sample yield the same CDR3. CDR3 bases: TGTGCCAGCAGCCGAGGGGGCAATGAGCAGTTCTTC. This encodes CASSRGGNEQFF. This chain joins TRBV6-5 and TRBJ2-1, with D possibly TRBD1 on 6 matching bases. Germline lookup yields CDR1 MNHEY and CDR2 SVGAGI. CDR3 length: 12 residues. Trimming removed 6 bases from V and 6 bases from J, with 9 bases in between.

The CDR3 spells CASSRREVGNQPQHF. The CDR3 region has the DNA TGTGCCAGTAGTAGAAGGGAGGTGGGCAATCAGCCCCAGCATTTT. The chain has TRBV19 and TRBJ1-5, with D unresolved. The germline V gene encodes CDR1 LNHDA and CDR2 SQIVND (reference sequence). V lost 4 bases to trimming and J lost 2 bases, with 12 bases between them. CDR3 length equals 15 residues.

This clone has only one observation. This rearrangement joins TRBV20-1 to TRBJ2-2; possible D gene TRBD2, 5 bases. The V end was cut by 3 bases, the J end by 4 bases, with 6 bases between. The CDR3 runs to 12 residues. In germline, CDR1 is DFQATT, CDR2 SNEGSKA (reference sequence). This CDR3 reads CSASRGTGELFF. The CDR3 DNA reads TGCAGTGCTAGTCGGGGCACCGGGGAGCTGTTTTTT.

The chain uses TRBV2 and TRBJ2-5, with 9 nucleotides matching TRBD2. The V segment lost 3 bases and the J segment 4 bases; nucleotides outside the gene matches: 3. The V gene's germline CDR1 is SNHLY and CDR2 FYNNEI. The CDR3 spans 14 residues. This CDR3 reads CASSDQRGVETQYF. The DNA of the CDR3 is TGTGCCAGCAGTGACCAGCGGGGGGTAGAGACCCAGTACTTC.

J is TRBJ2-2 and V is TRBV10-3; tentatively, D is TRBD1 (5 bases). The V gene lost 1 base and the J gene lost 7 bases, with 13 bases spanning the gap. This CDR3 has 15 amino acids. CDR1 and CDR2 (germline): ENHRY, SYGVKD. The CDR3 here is CAISELVQGNGELFF. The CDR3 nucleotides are TGTGCCATCAGTGAGTTGGTTCAGGGTAACGGGGAGCTGTTTTTT.

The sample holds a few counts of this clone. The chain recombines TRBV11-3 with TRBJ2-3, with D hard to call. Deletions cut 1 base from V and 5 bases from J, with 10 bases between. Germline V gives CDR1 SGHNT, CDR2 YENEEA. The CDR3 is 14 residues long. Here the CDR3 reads CASSLAWSVDTQYF. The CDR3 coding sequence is TGTGCCAGCAGCTTAGCCTGGTCGGTAGATACGCAGTATTTT.

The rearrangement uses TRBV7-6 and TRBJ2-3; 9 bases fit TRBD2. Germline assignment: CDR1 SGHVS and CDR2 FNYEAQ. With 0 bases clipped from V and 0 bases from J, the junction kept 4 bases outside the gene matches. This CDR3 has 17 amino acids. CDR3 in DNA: TGTGCCAGCAGCTTAGCCAGACTAGCGGAGAGCACAGATACGCAGTATTTT. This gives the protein CASSLARLAESTDTQYF. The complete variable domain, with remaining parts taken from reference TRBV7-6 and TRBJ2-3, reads GAGVSQSPRYKVTKRGQDVALRCDPISGHVSLYWYRQALGQGPEFLTYFNYEAQQDKSGLPNDRFSAERPEGSISTLTIQRTEQRDSAMYRCASSLARLAESTDTQYFGPGTRLTVL.

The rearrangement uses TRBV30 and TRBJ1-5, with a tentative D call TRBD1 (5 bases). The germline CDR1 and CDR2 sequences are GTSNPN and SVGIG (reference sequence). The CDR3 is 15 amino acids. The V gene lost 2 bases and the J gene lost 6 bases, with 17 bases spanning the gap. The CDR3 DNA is TGTGCCTGGAGTAGGAGTTGGGGCTTAAGTCAGCCCCAGCATTTT. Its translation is CAWSRSWGLSQPQHF. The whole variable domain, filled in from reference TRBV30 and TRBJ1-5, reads SQTIHQWPATLVQPVGSPLSLECTVEGTSNPNLYWYRQAAGRGLQLLFYSVGIGQISSEVPQNLSASRPQDRQFILSSKKLLLSDSGFYLCAWSRSWGLSQPQHFGDGTRLSIL.

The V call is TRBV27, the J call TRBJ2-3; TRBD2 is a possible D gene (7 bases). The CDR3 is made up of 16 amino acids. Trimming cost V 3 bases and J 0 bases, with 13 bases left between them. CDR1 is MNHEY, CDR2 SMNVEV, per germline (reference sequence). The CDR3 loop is CASSFRGARSTDTQYF. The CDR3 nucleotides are TGTGCCAGCAGTTTTCGGGGGGCGCGGAGCACAGATACGCAGTATTTT.

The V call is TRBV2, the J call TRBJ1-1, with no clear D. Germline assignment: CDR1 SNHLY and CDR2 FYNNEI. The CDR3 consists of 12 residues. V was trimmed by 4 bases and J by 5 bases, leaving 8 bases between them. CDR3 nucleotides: TGTGCCAGCAGTGGGGAGGGAACTGAAGCTTTCTTT. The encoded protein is CASSGEGTEAFF.